This T cell receptor (beta chain) was sequenced for a study of T cells in Graves' hyperthyroidism and ophthalmopathy. CDR1 is PRHDT, CDR2 FYEKMQ, per germline (reference sequence). CDR3 length: 12 amino acids. V lost 4 bases and J lost 8, with 9 bases in between. This clonotype was detected a few times. TCR beta CDR3 regions were amplified from RNA. The study used the HTBI primer set for a first-round RT-PCR of the TCR CDR3. TCRdb passed the multiplex PCR reads through MiXCR, listing each CDR3 protein once. The sample records a few hundred thousand distinct CDR3 sequences, roughly 14% being singletons.

This chain links TRBV13 with TRBJ2-1, with no clear D. The sequencing input was blood. The TCR originated in a woman aged 18-30 years with Graves' hyperthyroidism. DNA for the CDR3: TGTGCCAGCAGCTCGCTTCGGGATGAGCAGTTCTTC. It codes for CASSSLRDEQFF. The complete variable domain, with remaining parts taken from reference TRBV13 and TRBJ2-1, reads AAGVIQSPRHLIKEKRETATLKCYPIPRHDTVYWYQQGPGQDPQFLISFYEKMQSDKGSIPDRFSAQQFSDYHSELNMSSLELGDSALYFCASSSLRDEQFFGPGTRLTVL.